Sequencing of this T cell receptor (beta chain) was carried out in a study of control samples from healthy donors and cancer patients. The repertoire was sequenced with immunoSEQ multiplex PCR; TCRdb's copy has only in-frame clones and lacks some. The sample contains approximately 50,000 clones, 90% to 95% of which appear only once. Sequencing input: PBMCs. The sequence derives from a young man with colorectal cancer.

CDR3 amino acids: CASSPRWGGQDQPQHF. The CDR3 DNA sequence: TGTGCCAGCAGCCCCCGATGGGGGGGGCAGGATCAGCCCCAGCATTTT. The rearrangement uses TRBV7-8 and TRBJ1-5; D possibly corresponds to TRBD1 (6 bases). The germline V and J ends were trimmed by 5 bases and 5 bases, with 19 bases remaining between them. The CDR3 consists of 16 residues. CDR1 is SGHVS, CDR2 FQNEAQ, per germline.